This T cell receptor beta chain was retrieved from a study of metastatic and nonmetastatic thyroid tumors. Overall study context: Repertoires of blood and of tissue (tumor or nodule) from malignant and benign thyroid patients were compared.

None of the patients had undergone any treatment ahead of thyroid surgery. This clone was observed once. The CDR3 totals 17 residues. Germline CDR1 is DFQATT and CDR2 is SNEGSKA (reference sequence). Trimming cost V 5 bases and J 0 bases; bases outside gene matches: 9. TCRdb re-clonotyped the PCR reads through MiXCR. The profile shows 30,000 to 45,000 clones, about 29% of them singletons. The sample consisted of blood. This chain joins TRBV20-1 and TRBJ2-1, with 11 bases aligning to TRBD2. The receptor was isolated from a male donor with papillary thyroid cancer or a benign thyroid nodule (not recorded which). Some clones in this sample may be carry-over from other donors' samples. The CDR3 region has the DNA TGCAGTGCTCGTACTAGCGGGGGCTATAGCTCCTACAATGAGCAGTTCTTC. Protein sequence: CSARTSGGYSSYNEQFF.